Following are 4 T cell receptor beta chains from one sample sequenced in a study of blood T cell repertoires in COVID-19. Only in-frame clones appear in the TCRdb table, and some are missing; sequencing was by immunoSEQ multiplex PCR. The sample gives about 99,000 clones, roughly 80% of which show up once; approximately 3.5% is in the top ten. The specimen was peripheral blood. Receptors were obtained from a woman of 80 years or more with active or convalescent COVID-19.

CDR3 amino acids: CAWSATGPGNTIYF. The CDR3 coding sequence is TGTGCCTGGAGTGCGACAGGTCCCGGAAACACCATATATTTT. The chain uses TRBV30 and TRBJ1-3; weak D call: TRBD1 (6 bases). Trimming stripped 1 base from V and 4 bases from J, with 11 bases between. Germline V gene data show CDR1 as GTSNPN and CDR2 as SVGIG (reference sequence). The CDR3 is 14 residues long.

The rearrangement joins TRBV6-5 to TRBJ1-5; 7 bases agree with TRBD1. There are 15 residues in the CDR3. CDR1 and CDR2 from the germline V gene are MNHEY and SVGAGI. Germline trimming cut 6 bases from V and 7 bases from J; bases unmatched to any gene: 12. CDR3 DNA: TGTGCCAGCAGGATAAGACAGGGTGGAGGGCAGCCCCAGCATTTT. Translating gives CASRIRQGGGQPQHF.

This rearrangement joins TRBV7-3 to TRBJ2-3, with D unresolved. The CDR3 has 15 amino acids. Germline values: CDR1 SGHTA, CDR2 FQGTGA. Trimming took 3 bases from V and 3 from J, leaving 13 bases between them. In nucleotides, the CDR3 is TGTGCCAGCAGCTTCGGTCCGAGCGATACAGATACGCAGTATTTT. Translating gives CASSFGPSDTDTQYF. The variable domain in full, completed from reference TRBV7-3 and TRBJ2-3, reads GAGVSQTPSNKVTEKGKYVELRCDPISGHTALYWYRQSLGQGPEFLIYFQGTGAADDSGLPNDRFFAVRPEGSVSTLKIQRTERGDSAVYLCASSFGPSDTDTQYFGPGTRLTVL.

The chain employs TRBV14 and TRBJ2-3; 7 positions agree with TRBD2. This CDR3 contains 16 residues. Losses at the gene ends were 4 bases for V and 3 bases for J; bases not matched to a gene: 10. Germline V gene sequence: CDR1 SGHDN, CDR2 FVKESK. The CDR3 sequence is CASSPLGGFGTDTQYF. The CDR3 DNA reads TGTGCCAGCAGCCCCCTGGGAGGGTTCGGAACAGATACGCAGTATTTT. The full variable domain, its missing parts supplied by reference TRBV14 and TRBJ2-3, is EAGVTQFPSHSVIEKGQTVTLRCDPISGHDNLYWYRRVMGKEIKFLLHFVKESKQDESGMPNNRFLAERTGGTYSTLKVQPAELEDSGVYFCASSPLGGFGTDTQYFGPGTRLTVL.